This T cell receptor beta chain comes out of a study of CD8 T cells in ankylosing spondylitis (TCRdb year 2017). Concerning the study at large: T cell receptor beta repertoires were profiled in healthy donors and ankylosing spondylitis patients so that disease-linked TCR variants could be found. Peripheral blood was sampled, and synovial fluid was also collected from ankylosing spondylitis patients. In total, the full study cohort was made up of over a hundred healthy donors and 25 ankylosing spondylitis patients. On the study overall, not on this receptor specifically: The disease-linked clones were reported as significantly enriched in matched synovial fluid samples from ankylosing spondylitis patients. A TCR beta motif made up of seven or eight highly homologous amino acid variants appeared to be characteristic of blood from ankylosing spondylitis patients. Some of the motif variants had been reported before in the synovial fluid and blood of reactive arthritis patients, a finding that suggests common disease-initiation mechanisms. In peripheral blood, the disease-linked clones were found at relatively low frequencies and had a CD8+ phenotype.

The listed sequencing device is Illumina HiSeq 2500. TCR beta libraries were prepared by quantitative 5'-RACE with molecular barcodes. As for how the authors treated the data: To identify disease-linked TCR variants, a new computational method was used, one built on a probabilistic model of VDJ rearrangement. TCRdb took the public reads, trimmed them with fastp at Q25, ran MiXCR for clone calling and kept in-frame beta chains. Merged by CDR3 protein, the rows form single entries marked with the most common genes and DNA. The V and J calls reflect TCRdb's pipeline rather than the authors' work. The sample profile shows about 360,000 distinct CDR3 sequences; more than 20% of them were found once. The leading ten clones occupy around 13% of the sample. Concerning this clonotype itself: No cognate antigen has been identified for it. No much larger clonotype is one base removed from it; base qualities were not supplied.

The germline V gene supplies CDR1 MNHEY and CDR2 SVGAGI. The V end gives up 3 bases and the J end 8 bases, leaving 4 bases in the junction not matched to a gene. Including the terminal cysteine and phenylalanine, the CDR3 comprises 14 residues. Only CDR3 DNA remains: 42 bases, in frame from the first base. This chain is built from TRBV6-5 and TRBJ2-1, with 10 bases matching TRBD2. Source material: blood, either unsorted or a sorted T cell fraction (not recorded which). The sequence was collected from a male donor with ankylosing spondylitis or in good health (not recorded which). The nucleotide sequence reads as follows: TGTGCCAGCAGTTATACCGGGACTAGCGATGAGCAGTTCTTC. Translated, it gives CASSYTGTSDEQFF.